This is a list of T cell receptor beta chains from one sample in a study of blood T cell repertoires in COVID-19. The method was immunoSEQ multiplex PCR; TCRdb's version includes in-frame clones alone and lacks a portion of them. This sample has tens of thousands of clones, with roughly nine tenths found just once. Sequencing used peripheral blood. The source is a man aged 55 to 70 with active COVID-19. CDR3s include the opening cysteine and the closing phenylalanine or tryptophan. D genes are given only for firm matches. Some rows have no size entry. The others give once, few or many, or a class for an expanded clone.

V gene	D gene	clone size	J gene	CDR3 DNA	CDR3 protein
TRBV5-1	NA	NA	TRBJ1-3	TGCGCCAGCAGCGTAAAGGAGGTGTCCTCTGGAAACACCATATATTTT	CASSVKEVSSGNTIYF
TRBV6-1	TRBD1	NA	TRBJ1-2	TGTGCCAGCAGTGAAACAGGGGGGTATGGCTACACCTTC	CASSETGGYGYTF
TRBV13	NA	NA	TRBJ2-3	TGTGCCAGCAGCTTAACAGGCACAGATACGCAGTATTTT	CASSLTGTDTQYF
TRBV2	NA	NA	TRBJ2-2	TGTGCCAGCACGCGACACTCTAACACCGGGGAGCTGTTTTTT	CASTRHSNTGELFF
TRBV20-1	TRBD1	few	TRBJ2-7	TGCAGTGCTAGTAGACAGGGATTATCCTACGAGCAGTACTTC	CSASRQGLSYEQYF
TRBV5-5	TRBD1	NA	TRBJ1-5	TGTGCCAGCAGCTTGGGGACAGGGGGAAGACCTTCTTATCAGCCCCAGCATTTT	CASSLGTGGRPSYQPQHF
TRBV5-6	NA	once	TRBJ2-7	TGTGCCAGCAGCCAGTATTACGAGCAGTACTTC	CASSQYYEQYF
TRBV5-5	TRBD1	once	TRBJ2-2	TGTGCCAGCAGCCCCGGGACAGAAAACACCGGGGAGCTGTTTTTT	CASSPGTENTGELFF
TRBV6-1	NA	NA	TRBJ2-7	TGTGCCAGCAGTGAAGGACCAGCGGTGATGTACGAGCAGTACTTC	CASSEGPAVMYEQYF
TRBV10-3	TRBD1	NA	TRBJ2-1	TGTGCCATCAGTTCCGGGGCCTGGGACAGGGGGGTAGGGGAGCAGTTCTTC	CAISSGAWDRGVGEQFF
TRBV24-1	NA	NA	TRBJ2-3	TGTGCCACCAGTGATTCTTTGGACGGGGACTCCTCGGGGCCTAATACGCAGTATTTT	CATSDSLDGDSSGPNTQYF
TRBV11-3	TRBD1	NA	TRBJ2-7	TGTGCCAGCAGCCCCGGGACAGGTAACTACGAGCAGTACTTC	CASSPGTGNYEQYF
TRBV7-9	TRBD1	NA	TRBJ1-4	TGTGCCAGCAGCCTTCGACAGGGGGCAGGAGAAAAACTGTTTTTT	CASSLRQGAGEKLFF
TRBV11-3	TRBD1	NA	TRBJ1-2	TGTGCCAGCAGCTTCTTTGGGACAGGGTATGGCTACACCTTC	CASSFFGTGYGYTF
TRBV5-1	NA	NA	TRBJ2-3	TGCGCCAGCAGACTAGACGCAGATACGCAGTATTTT	CASRLDADTQYF
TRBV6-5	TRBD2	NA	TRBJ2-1	TGTGCCAGCAGAGCGGGACCTACCAGTACAATGAAGCAGTTCTTC	CASRAGPTSTMKQFF
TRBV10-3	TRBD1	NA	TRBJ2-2	TGTGCCATCAGGGGTGGACAGGGGGTTAACACCGGGGAGCTGTTTTTT	CAIRGGQGVNTGELFF
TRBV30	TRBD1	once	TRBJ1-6	TGTGCCTGGAGTGCTTCACAGGGGGCAAATTCACCCCTCCACTTT	CAWSASQGANSPLHF
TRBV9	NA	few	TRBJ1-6	TGTGCCAGCAACCAACAGGGCTCCTATAATTCACCCCTCCACTTT	CASNQQGSYNSPLHF
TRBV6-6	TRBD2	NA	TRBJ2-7	TGTGCCAGCAGTTACCGAGCGGGGGCCTCCTACGAGCAGTACTTC	CASSYRAGASYEQYF
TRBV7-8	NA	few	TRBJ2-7	TGTGCCAGCAGCCCGCGTGGGGTCGGGGTCTACGAGCAGTACTTC	CASSPRGVGVYEQYF
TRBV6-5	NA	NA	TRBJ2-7	TGTGCCAGCAGTTACGGGCGAGAAAGGGGTGAGCAGTACTTC	CASSYGRERGEQYF
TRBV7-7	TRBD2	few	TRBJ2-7	TGTGCTAGCAGCTTAGGGGCCGGGGGGTCCTACGAGCAGTACTTC	CASSLGAGGSYEQYF
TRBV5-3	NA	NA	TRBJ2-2	TGTGCCAGAAGCACAGGGTCAGCGAACACCGGGGAGCTGTTTTTT	CARSTGSANTGELFF
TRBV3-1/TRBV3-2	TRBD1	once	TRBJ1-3	TGTGCCAGCAGCACCGACAGGGGGAGTGGAAACACCATATATTTT	CASSTDRGSGNTIYF
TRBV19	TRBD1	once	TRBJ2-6	TGTGCCAGTAGTATGGTTAACAGGGGCTATTCTGGGGCCAACGTCCTGACTTTC	CASSMVNRGYSGANVLTF
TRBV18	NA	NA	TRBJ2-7	TGTGCCAGCTCACCACGTGCGGGGATGAGCTCCTACGAGCAGTACTTC	CASSPRAGMSSYEQYF
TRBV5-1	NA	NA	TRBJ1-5	TGCGCCAGCATTCCGTACGGGGCGGGACAGCCCCAGCATTTT	CASIPYGAGQPQHF
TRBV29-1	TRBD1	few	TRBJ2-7	TGCAGCGTTGCCCGGACAGGGAGTAACGAGCAGTACTTC	CSVARTGSNEQYF
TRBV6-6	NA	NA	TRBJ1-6	TGTGCCAGCAGTTACCCGGAGGAGGGTTCACCCCTCCACTTT	CASSYPEEGSPLHF
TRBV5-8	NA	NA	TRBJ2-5	TGTGCCAGCAGCACCGGGACTCGGGGGACCCAGTACTTC	CASSTGTRGTQYF
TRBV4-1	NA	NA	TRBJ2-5	TGCGCCAGCAGCTCAGGTCAGGCCTTAGGACAAGAGACCCAGTACTTC	CASSSGQALGQETQYF
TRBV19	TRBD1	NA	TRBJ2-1	TGTGCCACCTTCAACAGGGGCCTAAGCTCCTACAATGAGCAGTTCTTC	CATFNRGLSSYNEQFF
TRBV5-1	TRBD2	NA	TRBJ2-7	TGCGCCAGCAGCCTCATGGGCGGGGGGGGTACCTACGAGCAGTACTTC	CASSLMGGGGTYEQYF
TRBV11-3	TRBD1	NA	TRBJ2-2	TGTGCCAGCAGCACTGGGACAGGGACCGGGGAGCTGTTTTTT	CASSTGTGTGELFF
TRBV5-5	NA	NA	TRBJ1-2	TGTGCCAGCAGCCCCGGCGGGTACTATGGCTACACCTTC	CASSPGGYYGYTF
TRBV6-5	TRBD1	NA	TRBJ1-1	TGTGCCAGCGGACGGACAGGGGCGAGGGCTGAAGCTTTCTTT	CASGRTGARAEAFF
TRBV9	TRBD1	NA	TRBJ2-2	TGTGCCAGCAGCGTAGGACAGGGCATGAACACCGGGGAGCTGTTTTTT	CASSVGQGMNTGELFF
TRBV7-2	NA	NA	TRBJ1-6	TGTGCCAGCAGCTTAAGTGTACCGGGATCACCCCTCCACTTT	CASSLSVPGSPLHF
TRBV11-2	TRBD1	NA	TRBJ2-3	TGTGCCAGCAGCTTATTTCCACAGGGGGCGCAAGATACGCAGTATTTT	CASSLFPQGAQDTQYF
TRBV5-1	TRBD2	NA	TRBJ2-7	TGCGCCAGCAGCTTGGCGGGGGGGACCTACGAGCAGTACTTC	CASSLAGGTYEQYF